This entry describes one TCR beta chain. Its cognate antigen is unknown. The split of CD4+ cells yielded CD45RA+ naive and CD45RA-negative memory subsets. The V gene lost 4 bases and the J gene lost 4 bases, with 10 bases spanning the gap. The CDR3 length is 14 residues. Looked up from germline, CDR1 is ENHRY and CDR2 is SYGVKD. Assay used: immunoSEQ multiplex PCR; TCRdb lists only in-frame clones, some missing. The sample lists some 2,500,000 clones, 80% to 95% seen once, with approximately 0.36% in the top ten. The data are from a study of shared clonotypes between healthy human individuals. Study details: Every donor yielded three CD4 naive, three CD4 memory, two CD8 naive and one CD8 memory plate. Overall study findings and caveats: Naive subsets, compared against memory subsets, generally had larger estimated richness values. The sharing of 4% to 5.5% of naive CD4 clonotypes was seen across a few donors.

Sequencing was carried out using naive CD4+ T cells from PBMCs. Subset reported: CD45RA+ positively selected. This TCR was recovered from a man between 18 and 35 years old in good health. Some clones in this sample may be carry-over from other donors' samples. The chain recombines TRBV10-3 with TRBJ2-2; possibly TRBD1 or TRBD2 for D (5 bases each). CDR3 bases: TGTGCCATCAGTGGGCTAGGGACCACCGGGGAGCTGTTTTTT. This gives the protein CAISGLGTTGELFF.